The clone carrying this TCR beta chain came up a few times. The sample is drawn from a study of T-cell reconstitution after alpha-beta-depleted transplantation in children. Unique molecular identifiers were built into the TCRbeta library. TCRdb ran MiXCR on the PCR reads and lists one entry per CDR3 protein. This repertoire shows some 550,000 distinct CDR3 sequences, about 16% found once; its top ten account for 2.5% to 3.5%. Germline CDR1 reads LNHDA; CDR2 reads SQIVND (reference sequence). Trimming pared 4 bases from V and 6 bases from J, leaving 10 bases between. The CDR3 runs to 13 residues. Specimen: PBMCs from the stem cell graft donor, collected from the stem cell graft. The sequence came from a human donor who donated a stem cell graft to a child with acute lymphoblastic leukemia. The chain recombines TRBV19 with TRBJ2-1; D gene uncertain. The CDR3 loop reads CASSTLQVNEQFF. The CDR3 DNA reads TGTGCCAGTAGTACCCTCCAAGTCAATGAGCAGTTCTTC.